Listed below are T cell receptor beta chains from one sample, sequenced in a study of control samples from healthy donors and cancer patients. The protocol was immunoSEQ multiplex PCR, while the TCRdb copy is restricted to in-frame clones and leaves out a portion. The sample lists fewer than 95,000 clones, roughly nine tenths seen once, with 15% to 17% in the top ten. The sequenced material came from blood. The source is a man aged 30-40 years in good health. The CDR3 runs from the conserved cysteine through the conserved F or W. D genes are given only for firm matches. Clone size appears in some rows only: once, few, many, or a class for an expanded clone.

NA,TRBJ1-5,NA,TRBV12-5,CASGLSGNGNQPQHF,TGTGCTAGTGGTTTGTCAGGGAATGGCAATCAGCCCCAGCATTTT
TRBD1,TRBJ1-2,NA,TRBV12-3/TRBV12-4,CASSLGQGYGYTF,TGTGCCAGCAGTCTGGGACAGGGCTATGGCTACACCTTC
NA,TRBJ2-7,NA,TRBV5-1,CASSSTGTRTHEQYF,TGCGCCAGCAGCTCTACCGGGACTCGCACCCACGAGCAGTACTTC
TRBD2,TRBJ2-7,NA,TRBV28,CASSLGRDEQYF,TGTGCCAGCAGTTTAGGGAGGGACGAGCAGTACTTC
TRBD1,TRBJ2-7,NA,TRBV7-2,CASSLAAGQGSYEQYF,TGTGCCAGCAGCTTAGCAGCGGGACAGGGATCCTACGAGCAGTACTTC
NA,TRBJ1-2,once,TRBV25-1,CASREADRYGYTF,TGTGCCAGCAGAGAGGCAGACCGCTATGGCTACACCTTC
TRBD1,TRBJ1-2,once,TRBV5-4,CASSLGQGDYGYTF,TGTGCCAGCAGCTTAGGACAGGGCGACTATGGCTACACCTTC
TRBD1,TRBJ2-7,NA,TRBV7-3,CASSLSAGQGYEQYF,TGTGCCAGCAGCTTATCCGCGGGACAGGGCTACGAGCAGTACTTC
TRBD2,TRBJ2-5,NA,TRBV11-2,CASSLTAQARGSQETQYF,TGTGCCAGCAGCTTAACTGCCCAGGCGCGGGGGAGCCAAGAGACCCAGTACTTC
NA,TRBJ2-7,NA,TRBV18,CASSPHDRKTSYEQYF,TGTGCCAGCTCACCACACGACAGGAAAACCTCCTACGAGCAGTACTTC
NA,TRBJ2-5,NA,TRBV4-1,CASSPRGFQETQYF,TGCGCCAGCAGTCCTAGGGGGTTCCAAGAGACCCAGTACTTC
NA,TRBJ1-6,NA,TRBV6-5,CASSSWTEFYNSPLHF,TGTGCCAGCAGTTCTTGGACAGAGTTTTATAATTCACCCCTCCACTTT
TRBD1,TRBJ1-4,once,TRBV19,CASSTRRQGSNEKLFF,TGTGCCAGCAGTACCCGCCGACAGGGATCTAATGAAAAACTGTTTTTT
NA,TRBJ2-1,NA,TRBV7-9,CASSPPGDNEQFF,TGTGCCAGCAGCCCCCCCGGAGATAATGAGCAGTTCTTC